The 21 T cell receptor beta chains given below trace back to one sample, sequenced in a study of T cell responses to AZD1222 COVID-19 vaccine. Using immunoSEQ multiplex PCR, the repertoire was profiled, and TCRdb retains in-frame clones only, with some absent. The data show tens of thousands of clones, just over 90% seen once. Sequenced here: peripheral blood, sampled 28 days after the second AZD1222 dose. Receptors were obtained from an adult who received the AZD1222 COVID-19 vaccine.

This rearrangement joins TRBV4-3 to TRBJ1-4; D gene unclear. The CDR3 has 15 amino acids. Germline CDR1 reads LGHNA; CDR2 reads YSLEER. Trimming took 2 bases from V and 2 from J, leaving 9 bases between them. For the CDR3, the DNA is TGCGCCAGCAGCCAATGGGAGGCGACTAATGAAAAACTGTTTTTT. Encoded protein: CASSQWEATNEKLFF.

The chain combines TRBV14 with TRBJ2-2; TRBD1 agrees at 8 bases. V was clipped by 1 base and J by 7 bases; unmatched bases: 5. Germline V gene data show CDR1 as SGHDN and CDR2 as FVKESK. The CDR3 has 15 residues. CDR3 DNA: TGTGCCAGCAGCCAAGGGGACAGGAGGGTCGGGGAGCTGTTTTTT. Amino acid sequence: CASSQGDRRVGELFF.

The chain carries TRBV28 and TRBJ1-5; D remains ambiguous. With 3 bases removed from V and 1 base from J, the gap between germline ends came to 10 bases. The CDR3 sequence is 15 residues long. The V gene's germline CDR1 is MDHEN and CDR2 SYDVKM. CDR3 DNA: TGTGCCAGCAGTTTGCGGCAGGTGAGCAATCAGCCCCAGCATTTT. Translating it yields CASSLRQVSNQPQHF. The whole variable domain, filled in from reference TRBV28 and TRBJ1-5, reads DVKVTQSSRYLVKRTGEKVFLECVQDMDHENMFWYRQDPGLGLRLIYFSYDVKMKEKGDIPEGYSVSREKKERFSLILESASTNQTSMYLCASSLRQVSNQPQHFGDGTRLSIL.

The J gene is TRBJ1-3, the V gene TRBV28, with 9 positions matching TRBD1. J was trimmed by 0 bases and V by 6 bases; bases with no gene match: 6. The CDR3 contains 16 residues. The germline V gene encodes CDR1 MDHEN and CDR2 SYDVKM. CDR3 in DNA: TGTGCCAGCAGCGAACCGACAGGGGGCTCTGGAAACACCATATATTTT. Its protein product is CASSEPTGGSGNTIYF.

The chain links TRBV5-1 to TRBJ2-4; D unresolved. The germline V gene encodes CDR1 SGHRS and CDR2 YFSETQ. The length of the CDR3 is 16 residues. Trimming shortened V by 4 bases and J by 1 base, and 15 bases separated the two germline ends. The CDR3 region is CASSSEWGFAKNIQYF. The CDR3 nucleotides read TGCGCCAGCAGCAGCGAGTGGGGATTTGCCAAAAACATTCAGTACTTC.

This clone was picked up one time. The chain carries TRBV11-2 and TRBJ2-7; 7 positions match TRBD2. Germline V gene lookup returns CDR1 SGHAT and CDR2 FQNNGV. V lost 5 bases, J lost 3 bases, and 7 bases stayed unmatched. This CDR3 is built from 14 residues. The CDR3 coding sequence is TGTGCCAGCAGCCCTGACCCGGGGGGCTACGAGCAGTACTTC. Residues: CASSPDPGGYEQYF. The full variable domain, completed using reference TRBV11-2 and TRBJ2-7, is EAGVAQSPRYKIIEKRQSVAFWCNPISGHATLYWYQQILGQGPKLLIQFQNNGVVDDSQLPKDRFSAERLKGVDSTLKIQPAKLEDSAVYLCASSPDPGGYEQYFGPGTRLTVT.

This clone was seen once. In DNA, the CDR3 is TGCGCCAGCAGCTTGGAGGGTGATTTAAGCAATCAGCCCCAGCATTTT. Protein sequence: CASSLEGDLSNQPQHF. This chain links TRBV5-1 with TRBJ1-5; D is unresolved. This CDR3 is built from 16 residues. From germline, CDR1 is SGHRS and CDR2 YFSETQ. The germline V and J ends were trimmed by 0 bases and 1 base, with 11 bases remaining between them.

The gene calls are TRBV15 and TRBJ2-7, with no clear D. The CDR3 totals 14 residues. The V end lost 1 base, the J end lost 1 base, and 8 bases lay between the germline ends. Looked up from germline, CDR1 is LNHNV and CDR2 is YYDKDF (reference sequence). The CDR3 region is CATSRAAGSYEQYF. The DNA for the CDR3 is TGTGCCACCAGCAGAGCAGCCGGGTCCTACGAGCAGTACTTC.

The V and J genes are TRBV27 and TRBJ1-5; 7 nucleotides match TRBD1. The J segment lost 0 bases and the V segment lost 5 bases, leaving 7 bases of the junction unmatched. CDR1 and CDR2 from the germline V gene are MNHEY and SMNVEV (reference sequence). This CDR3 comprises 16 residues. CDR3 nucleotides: TGTGCCAGCAGTCCGATACAGGGGTTTAGCAATCAGCCCCAGCATTTT. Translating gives CASSPIQGFSNQPQHF.

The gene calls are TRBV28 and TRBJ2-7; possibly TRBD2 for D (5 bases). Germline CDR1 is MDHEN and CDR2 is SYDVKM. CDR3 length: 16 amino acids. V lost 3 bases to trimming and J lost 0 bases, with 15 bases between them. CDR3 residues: CASSFLLVQSSYEQYF. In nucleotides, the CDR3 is TGTGCCAGCAGTTTCCTACTAGTCCAGAGCTCCTACGAGCAGTACTTC.

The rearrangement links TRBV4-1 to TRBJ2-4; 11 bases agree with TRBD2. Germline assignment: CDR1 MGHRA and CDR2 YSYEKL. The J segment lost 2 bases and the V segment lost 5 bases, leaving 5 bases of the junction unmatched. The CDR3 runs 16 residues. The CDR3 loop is CASSGTSGGTKNIQYF. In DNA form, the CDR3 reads TGCGCCAGCAGCGGCACTAGCGGGGGTACCAAAAACATTCAGTACTTC.

This CDR3 reads CATSVSGGQETQYF. As DNA, the CDR3 is TGTGCCACCAGTGTGAGCGGGGGCCAAGAGACCCAGTACTTC. The chain has TRBV24-1 and TRBJ2-5, with 8 bases identical to TRBD2. Germline CDR1 reads KGHDR; CDR2 reads SFDVKD. The CDR3 is 14 residues long. V gave up 5 bases and J gave up 1 base; unmatched junction bases: 2.

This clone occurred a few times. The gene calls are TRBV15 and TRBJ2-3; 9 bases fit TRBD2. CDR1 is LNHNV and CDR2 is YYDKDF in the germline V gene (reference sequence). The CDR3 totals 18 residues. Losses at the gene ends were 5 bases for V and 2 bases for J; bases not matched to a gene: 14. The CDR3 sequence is CATSESSGAIYNTDTQYF. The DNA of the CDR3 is TGTGCCACCAGCGAATCTAGCGGGGCGATTTATAACACAGATACGCAGTATTTT.

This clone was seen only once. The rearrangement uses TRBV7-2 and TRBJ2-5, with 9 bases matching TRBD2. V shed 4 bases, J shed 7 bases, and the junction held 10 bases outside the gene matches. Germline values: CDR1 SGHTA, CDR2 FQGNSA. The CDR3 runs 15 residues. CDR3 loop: CASSSRASGVGTQYF. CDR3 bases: TGTGCCAGCAGCTCCCGGGCTAGCGGGGTGGGGACCCAGTACTTC.

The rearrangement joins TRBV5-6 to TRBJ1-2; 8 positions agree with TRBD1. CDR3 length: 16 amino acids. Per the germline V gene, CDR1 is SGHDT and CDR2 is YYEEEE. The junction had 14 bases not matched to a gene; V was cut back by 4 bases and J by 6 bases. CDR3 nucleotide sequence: TGTGCCAGCAGCCCCTTAGGACAGGGAGATACGAATGGCTACACCTTC. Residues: CASSPLGQGDTNGYTF.

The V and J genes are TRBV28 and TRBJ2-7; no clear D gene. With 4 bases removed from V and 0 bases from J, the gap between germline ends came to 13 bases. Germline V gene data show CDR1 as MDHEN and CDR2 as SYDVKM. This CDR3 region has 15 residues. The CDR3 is CASSSPQESSYEQYF. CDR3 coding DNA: TGTGCCAGCAGTTCCCCGCAGGAGAGCTCCTACGAGCAGTACTTC.

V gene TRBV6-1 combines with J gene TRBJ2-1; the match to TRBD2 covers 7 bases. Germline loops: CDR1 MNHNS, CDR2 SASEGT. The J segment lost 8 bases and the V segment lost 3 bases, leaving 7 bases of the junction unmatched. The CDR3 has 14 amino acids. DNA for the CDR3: TGTGCCAGCAGTGACGGACTAGTCTTAGATGAGCAGTTCTTC. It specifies CASSDGLVLDEQFF.

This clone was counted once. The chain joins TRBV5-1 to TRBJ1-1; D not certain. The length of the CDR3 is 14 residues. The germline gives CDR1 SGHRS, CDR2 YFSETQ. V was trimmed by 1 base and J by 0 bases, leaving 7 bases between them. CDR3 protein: CASSLQAVNTEAFF. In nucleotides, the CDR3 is TGCGCCAGCAGCTTGCAAGCCGTGAACACTGAAGCTTTCTTT.

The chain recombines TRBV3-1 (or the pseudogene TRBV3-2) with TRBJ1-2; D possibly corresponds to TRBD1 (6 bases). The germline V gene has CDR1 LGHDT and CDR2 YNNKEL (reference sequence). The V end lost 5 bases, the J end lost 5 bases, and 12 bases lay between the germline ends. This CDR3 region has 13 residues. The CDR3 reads CASSSDRSYGYTF. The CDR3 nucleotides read TGTGCCAGCAGCAGTGACAGGAGTTATGGCTACACCTTC.

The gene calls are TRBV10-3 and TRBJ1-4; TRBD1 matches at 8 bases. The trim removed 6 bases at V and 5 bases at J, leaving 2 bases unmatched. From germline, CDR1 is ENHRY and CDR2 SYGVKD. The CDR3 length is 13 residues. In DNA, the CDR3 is TGTGCCATCAGGACAGGGGAAAATGAAAAACTGTTTTTT. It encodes CAIRTGENEKLFF.

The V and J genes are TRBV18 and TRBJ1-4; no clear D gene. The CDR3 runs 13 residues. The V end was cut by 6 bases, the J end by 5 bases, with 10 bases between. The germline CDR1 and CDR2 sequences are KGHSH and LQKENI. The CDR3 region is CASSRDQNEKLFF. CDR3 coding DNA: TGTGCCAGCTCGCGGGATCAAAATGAAAAACTGTTTTTT.